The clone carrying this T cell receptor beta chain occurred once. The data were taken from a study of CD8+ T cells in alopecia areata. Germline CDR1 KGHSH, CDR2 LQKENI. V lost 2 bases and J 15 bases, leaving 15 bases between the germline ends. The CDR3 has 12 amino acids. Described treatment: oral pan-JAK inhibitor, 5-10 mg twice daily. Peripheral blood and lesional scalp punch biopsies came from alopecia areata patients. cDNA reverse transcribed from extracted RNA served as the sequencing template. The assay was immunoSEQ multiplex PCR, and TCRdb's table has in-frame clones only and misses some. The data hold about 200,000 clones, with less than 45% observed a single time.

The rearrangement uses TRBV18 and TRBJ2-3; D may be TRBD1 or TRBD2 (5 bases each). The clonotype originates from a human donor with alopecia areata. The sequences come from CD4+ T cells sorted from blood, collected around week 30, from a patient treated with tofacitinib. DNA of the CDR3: TGTGCCAGCTCACCAAATCCGGGACCTGGATATTTT. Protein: CASSPNPGPGYF.